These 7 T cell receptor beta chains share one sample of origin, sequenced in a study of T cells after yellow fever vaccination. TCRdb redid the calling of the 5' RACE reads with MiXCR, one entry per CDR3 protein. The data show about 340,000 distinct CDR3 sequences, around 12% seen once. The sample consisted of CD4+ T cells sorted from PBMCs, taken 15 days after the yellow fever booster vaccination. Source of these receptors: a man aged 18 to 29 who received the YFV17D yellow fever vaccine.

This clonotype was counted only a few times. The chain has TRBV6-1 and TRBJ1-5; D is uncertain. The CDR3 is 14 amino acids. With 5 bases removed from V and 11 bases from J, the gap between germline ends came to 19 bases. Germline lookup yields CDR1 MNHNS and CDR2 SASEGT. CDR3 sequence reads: CASSHRGPLVAQHF. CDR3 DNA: TGTGCCAGCAGTCACCGGGGTCCATTGGTGGCCCAGCATTTT.

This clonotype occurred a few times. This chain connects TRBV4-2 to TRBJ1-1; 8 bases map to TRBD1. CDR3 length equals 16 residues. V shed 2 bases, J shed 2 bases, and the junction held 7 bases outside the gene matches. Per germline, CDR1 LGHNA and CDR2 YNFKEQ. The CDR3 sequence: CASSQWYRGKNTEAFF. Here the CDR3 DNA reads TGTGCCAGCAGCCAATGGTACAGGGGGAAAAACACTGAAGCTTTCTTT.

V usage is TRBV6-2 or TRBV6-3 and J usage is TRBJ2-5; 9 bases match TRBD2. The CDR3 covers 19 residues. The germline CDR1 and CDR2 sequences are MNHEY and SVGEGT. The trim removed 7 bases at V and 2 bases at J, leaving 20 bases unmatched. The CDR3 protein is CASTRLGLAGLTRQETQYF. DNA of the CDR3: TGTGCCAGCACCCGCCTGGGGCTAGCGGGGTTGACACGACAAGAGACCCAGTACTTC.

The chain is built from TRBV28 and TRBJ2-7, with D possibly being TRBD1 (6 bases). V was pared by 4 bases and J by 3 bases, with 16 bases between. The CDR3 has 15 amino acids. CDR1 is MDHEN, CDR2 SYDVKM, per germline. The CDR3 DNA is TGTGCCAGCAGTTCCCCGCCACGGGACAACTACGAGCAGTACTTC. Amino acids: CASSSPPRDNYEQYF.

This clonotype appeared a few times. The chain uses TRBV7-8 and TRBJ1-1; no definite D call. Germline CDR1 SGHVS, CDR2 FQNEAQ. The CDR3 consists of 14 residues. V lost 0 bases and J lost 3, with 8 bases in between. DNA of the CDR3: TGTGCCAGCAGCTTAGCGGGTCCGGACACTGAAGCTTTCTTT. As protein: CASSLAGPDTEAFF.

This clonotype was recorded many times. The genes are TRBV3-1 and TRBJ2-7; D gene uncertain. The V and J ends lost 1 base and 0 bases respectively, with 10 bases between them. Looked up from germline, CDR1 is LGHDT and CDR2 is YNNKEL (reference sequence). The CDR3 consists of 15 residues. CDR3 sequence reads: CASSQGKGFSYEQYF. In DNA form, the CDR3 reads TGTGCCAGCAGCCAAGGAAAGGGTTTCTCCTACGAGCAGTACTTC.

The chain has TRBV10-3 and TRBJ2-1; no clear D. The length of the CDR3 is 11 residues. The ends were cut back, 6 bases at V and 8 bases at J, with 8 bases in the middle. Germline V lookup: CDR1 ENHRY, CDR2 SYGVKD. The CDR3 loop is CAISQFDEQFF. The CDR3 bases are TGTGCCATCAGCCAATTCGATGAGCAGTTCTTC.